This T cell receptor (beta chain) is from a study of cytotoxic CD8 clonotypes in ibrutinib-treated CLL. Profiled with immunoSEQ multiplex PCR; TCRdb holds only in-frame clones, not every one. Of about 140,000 clones listed, more than 85% are singletons. Germline V lookup: CDR1 LNHDA, CDR2 SQIVND (reference sequence). The V gene lost 10 bases and the J gene lost 2 bases, with 15 bases spanning the gap. This CDR3 contains 15 residues. The origin of this receptor is a human donor with chronic lymphocytic leukemia. The chain couples TRBV19 to TRBJ2-6; TRBD1 or TRBD2 may be the D gene (5 bases each). Sequencing was performed on PBMCs, taken after 12 months of ibrutinib treatment. The CDR3 reads CATQRGNTGANVLTF. The CDR3 coding sequence is TGTGCCACCCAGAGGGGTAACACTGGGGCCAACGTCCTGACTTTC.